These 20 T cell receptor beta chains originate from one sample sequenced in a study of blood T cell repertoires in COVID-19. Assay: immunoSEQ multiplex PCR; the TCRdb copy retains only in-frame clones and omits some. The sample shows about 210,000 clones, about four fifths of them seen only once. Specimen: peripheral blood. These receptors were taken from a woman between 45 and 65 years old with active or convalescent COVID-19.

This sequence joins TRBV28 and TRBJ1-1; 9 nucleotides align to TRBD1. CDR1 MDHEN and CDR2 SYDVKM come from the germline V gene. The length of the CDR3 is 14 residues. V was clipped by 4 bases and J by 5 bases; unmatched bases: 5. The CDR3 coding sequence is TGTGCCAGCAGTTCACAGGGGGCCAGGACTGAAGCTTTCTTT. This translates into CASSSQGARTEAFF. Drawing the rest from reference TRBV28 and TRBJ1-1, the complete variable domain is DVKVTQSSRYLVKRTGEKVFLECVQDMDHENMFWYRQDPGLGLRLIYFSYDVKMKEKGDIPEGYSVSREKKERFSLILESASTNQTSMYLCASSSQGARTEAFFGQGTRLTVV.

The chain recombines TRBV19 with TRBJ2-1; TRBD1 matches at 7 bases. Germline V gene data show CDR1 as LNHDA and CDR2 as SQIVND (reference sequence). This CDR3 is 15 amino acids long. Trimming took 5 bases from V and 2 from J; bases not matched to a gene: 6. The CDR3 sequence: CASSHRGDTYNEQFF. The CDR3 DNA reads TGTGCCAGTAGTCACAGGGGCGATACCTACAATGAGCAGTTCTTC. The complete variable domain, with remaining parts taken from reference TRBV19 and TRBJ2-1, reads DGGITQSPKYLFRKEGQNVTLSCEQNLNHDAMYWYRQDPGQGLRLIYYSQIVNDFQKGDIAEGYSVSREKKESFPLTVTSAQKNPTAFYLCASSHRGDTYNEQFFGPGTRLTVL.

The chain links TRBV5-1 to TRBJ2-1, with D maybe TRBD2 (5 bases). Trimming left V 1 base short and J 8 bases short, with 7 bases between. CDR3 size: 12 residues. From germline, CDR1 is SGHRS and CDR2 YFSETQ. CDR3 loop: CASSLKRDEQFF. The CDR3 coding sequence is TGCGCCAGCAGCTTGAAGAGGGATGAGCAGTTCTTC.

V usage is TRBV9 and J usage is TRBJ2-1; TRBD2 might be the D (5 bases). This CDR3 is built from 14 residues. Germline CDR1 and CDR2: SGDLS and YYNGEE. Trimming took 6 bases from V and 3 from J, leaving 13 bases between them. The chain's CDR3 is CASNGGSGYNEQFF. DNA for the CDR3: TGTGCCAGCAACGGAGGCAGCGGCTACAATGAGCAGTTCTTC.

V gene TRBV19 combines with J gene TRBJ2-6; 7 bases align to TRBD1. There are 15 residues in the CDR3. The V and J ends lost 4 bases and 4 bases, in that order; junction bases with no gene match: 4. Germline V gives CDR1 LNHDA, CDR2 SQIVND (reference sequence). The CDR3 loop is CASSNQGVGANVLTF. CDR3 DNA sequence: TGTGCCAGTAGTAACCAGGGGGTAGGGGCCAACGTCCTGACTTTC.

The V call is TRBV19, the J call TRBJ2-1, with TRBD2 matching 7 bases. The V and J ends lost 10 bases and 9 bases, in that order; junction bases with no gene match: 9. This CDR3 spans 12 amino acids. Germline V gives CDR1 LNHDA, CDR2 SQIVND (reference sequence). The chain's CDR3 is CATWGGSGEQFF. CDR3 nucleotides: TGTGCCACTTGGGGCGGGAGCGGTGAGCAGTTCTTC.

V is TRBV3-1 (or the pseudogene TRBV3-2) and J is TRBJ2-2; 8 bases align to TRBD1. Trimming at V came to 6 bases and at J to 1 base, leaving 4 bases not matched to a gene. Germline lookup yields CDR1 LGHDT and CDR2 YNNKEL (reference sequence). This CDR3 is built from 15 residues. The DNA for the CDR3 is TGTGCCAGCAGTCGGACAGGGAAGAACACCGGGGAGCTGTTTTTT. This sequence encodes CASSRTGKNTGELFF.

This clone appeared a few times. The CDR3 spells CASSPTQGTYEQYF. DNA for the CDR3: TGTGCCAGTAGCCCCACCCAGGGTACCTACGAGCAGTACTTC. The rearrangement links TRBV19 to TRBJ2-7, with D maybe TRBD1 (5 bases). V was cut by 6 bases and J by 2 bases, with 14 bases left in between. Germline-derived CDR1 and CDR2 are LNHDA and SQIVND (reference sequence). This CDR3 is 14 amino acids long.

CDR3 protein: CATKGVYTGELFF. DNA of the CDR3: TGTGCCACCAAGGGGGTGTACACCGGGGAGCTGTTTTTT. The chain has TRBV24-1 and TRBJ2-2, with D perhaps matching TRBD1 (6 bases). CDR3 size: 13 residues. Germline V lookup: CDR1 KGHDR, CDR2 SFDVKD. V was clipped by 8 bases and J by 3 bases, with 9 bases between them.

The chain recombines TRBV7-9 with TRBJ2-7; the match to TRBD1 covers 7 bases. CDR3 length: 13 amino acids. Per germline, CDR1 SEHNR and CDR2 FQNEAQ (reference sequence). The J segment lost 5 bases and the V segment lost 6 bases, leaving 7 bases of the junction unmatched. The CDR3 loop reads CASSYPGTDEQYF. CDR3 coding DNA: TGTGCCAGCAGTTATCCCGGGACAGACGAGCAGTACTTC.

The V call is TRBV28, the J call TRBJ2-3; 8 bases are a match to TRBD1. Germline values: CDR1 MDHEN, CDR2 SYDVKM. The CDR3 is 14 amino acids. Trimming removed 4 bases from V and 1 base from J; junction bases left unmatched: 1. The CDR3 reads CASSSQGGTDTQYF. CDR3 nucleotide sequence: TGTGCCAGCAGTTCACAGGGGGGCACAGATACGCAGTATTTT.

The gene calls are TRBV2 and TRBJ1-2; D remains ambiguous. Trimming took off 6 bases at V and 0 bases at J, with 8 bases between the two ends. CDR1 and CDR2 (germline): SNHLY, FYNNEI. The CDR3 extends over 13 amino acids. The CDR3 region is CASRVSPNYGYTF. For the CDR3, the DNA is TGTGCCAGCAGGGTAAGCCCTAACTATGGCTACACCTTC.

The CDR3 sequence: CASSGEGPGYTF. The CDR3 DNA is TGTGCCAGCAGCGGGGAGGGGCCTGGCTACACCTTC. The chain couples TRBV3-1 (or the pseudogene TRBV3-2) to TRBJ1-2; tentative D call: TRBD1 (5 bases). Germline V CDR1 and CDR2: LGHDT, YNNKEL (reference sequence). V was trimmed by 5 bases and J by 7 bases, leaving 11 bases between them. The CDR3 totals 12 residues.

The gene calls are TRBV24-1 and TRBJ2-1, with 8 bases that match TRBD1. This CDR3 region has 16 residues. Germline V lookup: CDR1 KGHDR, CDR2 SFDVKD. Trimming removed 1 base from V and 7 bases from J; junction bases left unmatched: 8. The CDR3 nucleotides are TGTGCCACCAGTGATTTAGGGCAGGGGGCAGGTAATGAGCAGTTCTTC. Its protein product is CATSDLGQGAGNEQFF.

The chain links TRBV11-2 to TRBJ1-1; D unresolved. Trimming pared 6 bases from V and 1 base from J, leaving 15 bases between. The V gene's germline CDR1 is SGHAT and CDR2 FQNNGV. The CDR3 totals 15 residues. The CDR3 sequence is CASSYLAVENTEAFF. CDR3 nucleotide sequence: TGTGCCAGCAGTTATCTGGCGGTAGAGAACACTGAAGCTTTCTTT.

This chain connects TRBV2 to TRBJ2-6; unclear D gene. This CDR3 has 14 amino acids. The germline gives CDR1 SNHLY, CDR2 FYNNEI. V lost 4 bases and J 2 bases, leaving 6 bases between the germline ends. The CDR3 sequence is CASSGLTGANVLTF. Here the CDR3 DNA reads TGTGCCAGCAGTGGGCTTACTGGGGCCAACGTCCTGACTTTC.

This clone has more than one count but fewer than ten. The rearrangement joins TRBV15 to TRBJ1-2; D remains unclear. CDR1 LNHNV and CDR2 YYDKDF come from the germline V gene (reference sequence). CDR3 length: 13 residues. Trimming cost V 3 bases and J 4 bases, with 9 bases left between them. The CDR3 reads CATSRVFGYGYTF. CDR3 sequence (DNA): TGTGCCACCAGCAGGGTTTTCGGCTATGGCTACACCTTC.

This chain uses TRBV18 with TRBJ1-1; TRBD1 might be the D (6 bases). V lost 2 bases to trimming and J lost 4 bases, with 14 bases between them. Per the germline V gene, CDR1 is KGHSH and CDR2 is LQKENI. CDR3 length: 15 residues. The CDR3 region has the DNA TGTGCCAGCTCACCATCCGCGCACAGGGTCACTGAAGCTTTCTTT. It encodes CASSPSAHRVTEAFF. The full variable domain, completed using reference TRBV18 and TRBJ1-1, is NAGVMQNPRHLVRRRGQEARLRCSPMKGHSHVYWYRQLPEEGLKFMVYLQKENIIDESGMPKERFSAEFPKEGPSILRIQQVVRGDSAAYFCASSPSAHRVTEAFFGQGTRLTVV.

This chain's CDR3 is CAISEGEPTDTQYF. The CDR3 DNA is TGTGCCATCAGTGAGGGTGAGCCCACAGATACGCAGTATTTT. The chain links TRBV10-3 to TRBJ2-3; no firm D call. V lost 2 bases and J lost 2, with 8 bases in between. The CDR3 runs to 14 residues. CDR1 is ENHRY and CDR2 is SYGVKD in the germline V gene.

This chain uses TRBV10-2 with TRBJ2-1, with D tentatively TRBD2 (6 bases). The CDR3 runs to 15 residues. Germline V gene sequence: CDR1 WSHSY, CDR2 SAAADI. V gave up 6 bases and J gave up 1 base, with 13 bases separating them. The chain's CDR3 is CASSLRLGSYNEQFF. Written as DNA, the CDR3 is TGCGCCAGCAGCCTGAGACTAGGGTCCTACAATGAGCAGTTCTTC.